Listed here are 21 T cell receptor beta chains from one sample, sequenced in a study of blood T cell repertoires in COVID-19. Sequenced by immunoSEQ multiplex PCR; TCRdb stores in-frame clones only, minus some. In the table there are fewer than 200,000 clones, approximately 84% of which are singletons. The sample comprised peripheral blood. These receptors were taken from a man in his sixties or seventies with active or convalescent COVID-19.

The V and J genes are TRBV19 and TRBJ1-2; TRBD1 might be the D (6 bases). Trimming removed 1 base from V and 7 bases from J, with 16 bases in between. This CDR3 contains 15 residues. Germline V gives CDR1 LNHDA, CDR2 SQIVND (reference sequence). For the CDR3, the DNA is TGTGCCAGTAGTATAGTTGGGACAAAGTCGGTTGGCTACACCTTC. Amino acid sequence: CASSIVGTKSVGYTF.

V and J are TRBV28 and TRBJ2-1, with D possibly TRBD1 on 6 matching bases. Germline CDR1 and CDR2: MDHEN and SYDVKM. V was cut by 4 bases and J by 4 bases, with 14 bases left in between. The CDR3 is 15 residues long. The DNA of the CDR3 is TGTGCCAGCAGTTCAACAGGGCTGGGGTACAATGAGCAGTTCTTC. It codes for CASSSTGLGYNEQFF. Full variable domain (rest looked up from reference TRBV28 and TRBJ2-1): DVKVTQSSRYLVKRTGEKVFLECVQDMDHENMFWYRQDPGLGLRLIYFSYDVKMKEKGDIPEGYSVSREKKERFSLILESASTNQTSMYLCASSSTGLGYNEQFFGPGTRLTVL.

J is TRBJ2-5 and V is TRBV21-1; the table's TRBD1 call for D was not verified on the DNA. TRBV21-1 constitutes a pseudogene. CDR3 length: 15 residues. As DNA, the CDR3 is TGTGCCAGCAGCAAAGGATTGGCAGGGCGAGAGACCCAGTACTTC. Its protein product is CASSKGLAGRETQYF.

The V gene is TRBV29-1, the J gene TRBJ2-2, with 9 positions matching TRBD1. J was trimmed by 4 bases and V by 4 bases; bases with no gene match: 10. Germline CDR1 and CDR2: SQVTM and ANQGSEA. The length of the CDR3 is 16 residues. CDR3 DNA sequence: TGCAGCGTTGTAACGGCCGGGACAGGGTCCACCGGGGAGCTGTTTTTT. Protein: CSVVTAGTGSTGELFF.

In this sample, this clone turned up a few times. The chain uses TRBV5-4 and TRBJ1-6; D gene uncertain. Germline V gives CDR1 SGHNT, CDR2 YYREEE (reference sequence). Trimming shortened V by 4 bases and J by 5 bases, and 13 bases separated the two germline ends. The CDR3 runs to 15 residues. The CDR3 loop reads CASSPPGYHNSPLHF. The CDR3 bases are TGTGCCAGCAGCCCCCCGGGTTATCATAATTCACCCCTCCACTTT.

The genes are TRBV19 and TRBJ1-1; the D gene is possibly TRBD1 (5 bases). Germline V CDR1 and CDR2: LNHDA, SQIVND (reference sequence). The CDR3 is made up of 16 amino acids. V lost 4 bases and J 4 bases, leaving 19 bases between the germline ends. The chain's CDR3 is CASSTPRGRGATEAFF. The CDR3 DNA reads TGTGCCAGTAGTACCCCCCGGGGGAGGGGAGCCACTGAAGCTTTCTTT.

The chain has TRBV4-3 and TRBJ1-1; no definite D call. Deletions cut 0 bases from V and 1 base from J, with 9 bases between. This CDR3 comprises 15 residues. Germline values: CDR1 LGHNA, CDR2 YSLEER. The CDR3, as DNA: TGCGCCAGCAGCCAAGATCGTGAGGCGAACACTGAAGCTTTCTTT. This gives the protein CASSQDREANTEAFF.

The rearrangement links TRBV12-3 or TRBV12-4 to TRBJ2-1; a possible D gene is TRBD2 (6 bases). This CDR3 comprises 11 residues. V was pared by 2 bases and J by 12 bases, with 8 bases between. CDR3 in DNA: TGTGCCAGCAGTTTAAGGGGAGGGCAGTTCTTC. As protein: CASSLRGGQFF.

This clone was observed once. The chain has TRBV24-1 and TRBJ2-3; D might be TRBD2 (6 bases). With 9 bases removed from V and 4 bases from J, the gap between germline ends came to 10 bases. CDR1 KGHDR and CDR2 SFDVKD come from the germline V gene. The CDR3 covers 12 residues. The DNA of the CDR3 is TGTGCCACCGCAGCGGGCGCAGATACGCAGTATTTT. Translating gives CATAAGADTQYF.

The chain couples TRBV6-6 to TRBJ2-3, with D perhaps matching TRBD2 (6 bases). Trimming pared 6 bases from V and 0 bases from J, leaving 10 bases between. Germline V CDR1 and CDR2: MNHNY, SVGAGI (reference sequence). CDR3 size: 14 residues. CDR3 in amino acids: CASSLLASTDTQYF. CDR3 nucleotide sequence: TGTGCCAGCAGCCTACTAGCTAGCACAGATACGCAGTATTTT.

Only a few counts were recorded for this clone. J is TRBJ1-2 and V is TRBV28; D is uncertain. This CDR3 spans 15 amino acids. Trimming removed 3 bases at V and 0 bases at J, with 11 bases between. The germline V gene encodes CDR1 MDHEN and CDR2 SYDVKM. The DNA of the CDR3 is TGTGCCAGCAGTTTGGTAGCCCTCGCTAACTATGGCTACACCTTC. Translation gives CASSLVALANYGYTF.

The chain employs TRBV28 and TRBJ2-2; a weak D match, TRBD1 (6 bases). The CDR3 is made up of 15 amino acids. Trimming shortened V by 7 bases and J by 1 base, and 13 bases separated the two germline ends. Germline V CDR1 and CDR2: MDHEN, SYDVKM. The CDR3 DNA reads as TGTGCCAGCAAACTGGACAGTCGGAACACCGGGGAGCTGTTTTTT. It specifies CASKLDSRNTGELFF.

The chain couples TRBV19 to TRBJ2-7; tentative D call: TRBD2 (5 bases). The ends were cut back, 6 bases at V and 1 base at J, with 19 bases in the middle. CDR1 is LNHDA, CDR2 SQIVND, per germline (reference sequence). CDR3 length: 16 amino acids. CDR3: CASSPGTPYGSYEQYF. The DNA of the CDR3 is TGTGCCAGTAGCCCGGGAACCCCCTATGGTTCCTACGAGCAGTACTTC.

This clone was picked up a small number of times. This chain uses TRBV5-1 with TRBJ2-7, with 9 bases fitting TRBD1. Losses at the gene ends were 7 bases for V and 5 bases for J; bases not matched to a gene: 7. The V gene's germline CDR1 is SGHRS and CDR2 YFSETQ. This CDR3 spans 13 amino acids. CDR3: CASRGTGSDEQYF. The CDR3, as DNA: TGCGCCAGCCGGGGGACAGGGTCCGACGAGCAGTACTTC.

The chain recombines TRBV15 with TRBJ1-1; D remains unclear. CDR1 LNHNV and CDR2 YYDKDF come from the germline V gene (reference sequence). The CDR3 runs to 15 residues. The V and J ends lost 0 bases and 4 bases respectively, with 12 bases between them. The CDR3 DNA follows: TGTGCCACCAGCAGAGACCCCTCGGTGCGCACTGAAGCTTTCTTT. The encoded protein is CATSRDPSVRTEAFF.

DNA of the CDR3: TGTGCCAGCAGCAAGACAGGGGGGGAGACCCAGTACTTC. Its protein is CASSKTGGETQYF. The chain combines TRBV11-3 with TRBJ2-5, with 9 bases aligning to TRBD1. V lost 5 bases and J lost 5; bases outside the gene matches: 3. From germline, CDR1 is SGHNT and CDR2 YENEEA. The CDR3 is made up of 13 amino acids.

This clone came up a few times. The chain joins TRBV5-1 to TRBJ1-5; 7 bases agree with TRBD1. The CDR3 consists of 20 residues. The V segment lost 7 bases and the J segment 2 bases; nucleotides outside the gene matches: 24. Per the germline V gene, CDR1 is SGHRS and CDR2 is YFSETQ. CDR3 residues: CASLQPTGQRMPRCNQPQHF. The CDR3 nucleotides are TGCGCCAGCCTACAACCGACGGGACAGCGTATGCCCAGGTGCAATCAGCCCCAGCATTTT.

This clone was seen a handful of times. The chain combines TRBV19 with TRBJ2-1; TRBD2 matches at 11 bases. V lost 4 bases to trimming and J lost 5 bases; unmatched junction nucleotides: 7. From germline, CDR1 is LNHDA and CDR2 SQIVND (reference sequence). The CDR3 length is 16 residues. The CDR3 DNA is TGTGCCAGTAGTAGGGCGGGGACTAGCGGAGACAATGAGCAGTTCTTC. Protein sequence: CASSRAGTSGDNEQFF.

The chain has TRBV19 and TRBJ1-2, with D possibly being TRBD1 (5 bases). The V end lost 3 bases, the J end lost 2 bases, and 10 bases lay between the germline ends. The CDR3 length is 14 residues. Germline-derived CDR1 and CDR2 are LNHDA and SQIVND (reference sequence). CDR3 nucleotides: TGTGCCAGTAGTATGAGACAGACGAACTATGGCTACACCTTC. Its translation: CASSMRQTNYGYTF.

This clone occurred once. The chain links TRBV7-2 to TRBJ2-7; 12 bases line up with TRBD2. Germline loops: CDR1 SGHTA, CDR2 FQGNSA. CDR3 length: 16 residues. V lost 6 bases to trimming and J lost 0 bases; unmatched junction nucleotides: 6. The CDR3 DNA sequence: TGTGCCAGCAGAGCTGGACTAGCGGGGACCTCCTACGAGCAGTACTTC. This encodes CASRAGLAGTSYEQYF.

This clone appeared a few times. V and J are TRBV7-9 and TRBJ1-2, with D possibly TRBD1 on 6 matching bases. Looked up from germline, CDR1 is SEHNR and CDR2 is FQNEAQ (reference sequence). The CDR3 has 15 residues. V was shortened by 5 bases and J by 2 bases, with 15 bases between the two germline ends. The CDR3 here is CASSQFQGNNYGYTF. Here the CDR3 DNA reads TGTGCCAGCAGCCAATTTCAGGGGAACAACTATGGCTACACCTTC.